Listed below are T cell receptor beta chains from one sample, sequenced in a study of blood T cell repertoires in COVID-19. Here immunoSEQ multiplex PCR was the method, and the copy in TCRdb shows in-frame clones only, minus some. This sample carries about half a million clones, around 85% of them seen once, and the ten largest clones take 3% to 4%. Sequenced material: peripheral blood. All receptors derive from a human donor in a cohort sampled during active COVID-19. Each CDR3 is given with its conserved first and last residue. Each record gives: V gene, CDR3 length, clone size, CDR3 protein. Clone sizes are given selectively: once, few, many, or a class where the clone is expanded.

V: TRBV5-1; length: 14; size: -; CDR3: CASSLQGHSTEAFF
V: TRBV12-3/TRBV12-4; length: 13; size: -; CDR3: CASSRLGSYEQYF
V: TRBV7-9; length: 14; size: -; CDR3: CASSLGGGNQPQHF
V: TRBV27; length: 12; size: -; CDR3: CASSSQGGTQYF
V: TRBV11-2; length: 16; size: -; CDR3: CASIISLGGRGDTQYF
V: TRBV2; length: 13; size: -; CDR3: CASTPGVNQPQHF
V: TRBV28; length: 13; size: once; CDR3: CASRLNRGLKQYF
V: TRBV11-2; length: 15; size: once; CDR3: CASSLGDRVNQPQHF
V: TRBV2; length: 15; size: -; CDR3: CASRYSGANTGELFF
V: TRBV7-2; length: 16; size: -; CDR3: CASSLARQRERDTQYF
V: TRBV29-1; length: 12; size: -; CDR3: CSVDRDLETQYF
V: TRBV29-1; length: 13; size: -; CDR3: CSVAGVMNTEAFF
V: TRBV5-6; length: 18; size: -; CDR3: CASSLGLASVTYTDTQYF
V: TRBV3-1/TRBV3-2; length: 14; size: few; CDR3: CASSQHTGDTEAFF
V: TRBV13; length: 18; size: once; CDR3: CASSLSRRLLARPDTQYF
V: TRBV5-6; length: 15; size: -; CDR3: CASRGTGQGAFGYTF
V: TRBV28; length: 15; size: -; CDR3: CASSFWTGSNTEAFF
V: TRBV2; length: 15; size: -; CDR3: CASSGVNRGNQPQHF
V: TRBV19; length: 14; size: -; CDR3: CASSDRVGPYEQYF
V: TRBV18; length: 15; size: -; CDR3: CASSPSLQGKGEAFF
V: TRBV19; length: 14; size: -; CDR3: CASRPGLAVETQYF
V: TRBV3-1/TRBV3-2; length: 14; size: -; CDR3: CASSRRAGGNEQFF
V: TRBV11-3; length: 18; size: -; CDR3: CASSLKAGLGTSYNEQFF
V: TRBV28; length: 16; size: once; CDR3: CASSLLATANNSPLHF
V: TRBV6-2/TRBV6-3; length: 14; size: few; CDR3: CASSYRQVPTEAFF
V: TRBV2; length: 17; size: -; CDR3: CASRPGGTASLNTEAFF
V: TRBV19; length: 13; size: -; CDR3: CASSRNRKSEAFF
V: TRBV27; length: 16; size: -; CDR3: CASSFGAPDTYYEQYF
V: TRBV9; length: 13; size: -; CDR3: CASSVSRGGQQFF
V: TRBV30; length: 13; size: -; CDR3: CAWSVQGNSPLHF
V: TRBV15; length: 14; size: -; CDR3: CATSRDEGSYEQYF
V: TRBV15; length: 15; size: once; CDR3: CATSRDNARNTEAFF
V: TRBV4-3; length: 17; size: -; CDR3: CASSQAVAGTSTDTQYF
V: TRBV10-3; length: 12; size: -; CDR3: CAMKGAGETQYF
V: TRBV7-2; length: 13; size: -; CDR3: CASSFGQDQEAFF
V: TRBV28; length: 16; size: -; CDR3: CASHQSGQGAFGELFF
V: TRBV1; length: 16; size: -; CDR3: CTSSQVGLAAYNEQFF
V: TRBV7-9; length: 8; size: -; CDR3: CAPSEQYF
V: TRBV10-3; length: 13; size: -; CDR3: CAISDRVNTEAFF
V: TRBV6-4; length: 15; size: many; CDR3: CASSDLAGATDTQYF
V: TRBV5-6; length: 16; size: -; CDR3: CASSLLTSGRMNEQFF
V: TRBV9; length: 13; size: once; CDR3: CASSVVYGYGYTF
V: TRBV7-9; length: 12; size: -; CDR3: CASSPRLAEQFF
V: TRBV6-5; length: 13; size: -; CDR3: CASSYHRDETQYF
V: TRBV11-2; length: 17; size: -; CDR3: CASSLDRQGAASGIQYF
V: TRBV7-2; length: 16; size: -; CDR3: CASSLAAAGGGDTQYF
V: TRBV15; length: 15; size: once; CDR3: CATSREAPLSGEQYF
V: TRBV19; length: 14; size: -; CDR3: CASSTFGTGYEQYF
V: TRBV6-2/TRBV6-3; length: 16; size: few; CDR3: CASSYRQGSNTGELFF
V: TRBV6-5; length: 14; size: -; CDR3: CASRDGGSGNTIYF
V: TRBV7-9; length: 13; size: -; CDR3: CASSLVSASELFF